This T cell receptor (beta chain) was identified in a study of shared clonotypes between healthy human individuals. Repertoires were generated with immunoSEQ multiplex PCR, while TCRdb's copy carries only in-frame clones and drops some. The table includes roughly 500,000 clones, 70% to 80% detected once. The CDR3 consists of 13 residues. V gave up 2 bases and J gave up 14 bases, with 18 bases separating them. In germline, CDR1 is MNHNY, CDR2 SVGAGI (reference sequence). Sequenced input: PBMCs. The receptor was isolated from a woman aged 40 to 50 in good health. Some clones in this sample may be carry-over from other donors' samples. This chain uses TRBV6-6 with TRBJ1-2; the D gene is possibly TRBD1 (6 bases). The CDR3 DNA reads TGTGCCAGCAGTTACCCGGGTGGGGGGGCAAGTACCTTC. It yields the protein CASSYPGGGASTF.